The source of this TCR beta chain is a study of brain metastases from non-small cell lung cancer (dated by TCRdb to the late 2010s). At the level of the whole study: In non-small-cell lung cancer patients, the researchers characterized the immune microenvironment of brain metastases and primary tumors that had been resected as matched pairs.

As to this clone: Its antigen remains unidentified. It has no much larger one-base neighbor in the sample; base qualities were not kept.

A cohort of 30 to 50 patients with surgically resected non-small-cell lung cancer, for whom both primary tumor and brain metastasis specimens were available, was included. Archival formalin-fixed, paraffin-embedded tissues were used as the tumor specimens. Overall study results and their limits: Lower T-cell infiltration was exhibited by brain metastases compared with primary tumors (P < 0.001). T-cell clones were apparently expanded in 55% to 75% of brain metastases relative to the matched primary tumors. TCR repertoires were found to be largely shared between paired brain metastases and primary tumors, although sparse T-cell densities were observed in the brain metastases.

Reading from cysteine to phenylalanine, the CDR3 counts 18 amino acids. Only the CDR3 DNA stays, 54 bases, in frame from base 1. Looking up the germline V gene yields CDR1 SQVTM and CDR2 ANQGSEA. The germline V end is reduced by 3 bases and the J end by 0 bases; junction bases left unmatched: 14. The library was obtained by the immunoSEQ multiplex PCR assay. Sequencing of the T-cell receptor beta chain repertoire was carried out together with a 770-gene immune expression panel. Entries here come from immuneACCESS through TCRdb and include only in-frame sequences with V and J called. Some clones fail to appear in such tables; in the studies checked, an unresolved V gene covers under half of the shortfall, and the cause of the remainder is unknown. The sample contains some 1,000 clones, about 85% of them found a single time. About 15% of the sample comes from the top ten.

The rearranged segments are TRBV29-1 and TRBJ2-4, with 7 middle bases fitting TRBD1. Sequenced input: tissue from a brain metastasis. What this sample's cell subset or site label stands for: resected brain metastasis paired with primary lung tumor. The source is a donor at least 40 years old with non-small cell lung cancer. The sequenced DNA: TGCAGCGTTGAGGGGCCAGGGGGTTCCGCGCTAGCCAAAAACATTCAGTACTTC. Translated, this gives CSVEGPGGSALAKNIQYF.